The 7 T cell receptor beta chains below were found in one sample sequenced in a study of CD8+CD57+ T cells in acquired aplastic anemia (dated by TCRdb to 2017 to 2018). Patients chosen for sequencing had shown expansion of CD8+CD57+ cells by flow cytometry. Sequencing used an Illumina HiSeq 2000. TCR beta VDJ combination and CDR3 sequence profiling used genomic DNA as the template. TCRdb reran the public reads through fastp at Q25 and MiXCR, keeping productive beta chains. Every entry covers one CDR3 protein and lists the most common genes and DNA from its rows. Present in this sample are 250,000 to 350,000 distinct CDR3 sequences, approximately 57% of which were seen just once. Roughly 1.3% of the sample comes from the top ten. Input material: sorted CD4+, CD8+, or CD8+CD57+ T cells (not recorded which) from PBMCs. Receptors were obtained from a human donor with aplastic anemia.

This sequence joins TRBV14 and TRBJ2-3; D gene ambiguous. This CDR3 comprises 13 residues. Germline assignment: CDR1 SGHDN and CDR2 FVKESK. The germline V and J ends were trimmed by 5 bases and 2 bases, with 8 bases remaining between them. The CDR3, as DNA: TGTGCCAGCAGCTACGGAACCACAGATACGCAGTATTTT. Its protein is CASSYGTTDTQYF.

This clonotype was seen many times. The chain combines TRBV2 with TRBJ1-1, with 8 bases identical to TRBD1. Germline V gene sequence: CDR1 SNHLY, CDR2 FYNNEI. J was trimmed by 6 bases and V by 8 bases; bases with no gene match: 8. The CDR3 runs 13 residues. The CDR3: CASHRGGTAEAFF. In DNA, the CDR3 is TGTGCCAGCCACAGGGGGGGGACGGCTGAAGCTTTCTTT. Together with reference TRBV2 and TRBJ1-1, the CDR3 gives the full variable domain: EPEVTQTPSHQVTQMGQEVILRCVPISNHLYFYWYRQILGQKVEFLVSFYNNEISEKSEIFDDQFSVERPDGSNFTLKIRSTKLEDSAMYFCASHRGGTAEAFFGQGTRLTVV.

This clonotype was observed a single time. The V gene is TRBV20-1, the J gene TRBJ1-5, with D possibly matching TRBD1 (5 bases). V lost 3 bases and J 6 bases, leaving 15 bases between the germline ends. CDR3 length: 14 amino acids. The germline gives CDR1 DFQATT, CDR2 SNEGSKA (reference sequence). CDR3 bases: TGCAGTGCTAGTCGGGGGGGGAGGGCTCAGCCCCAGCATTTT. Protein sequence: CSASRGGRAQPQHF.

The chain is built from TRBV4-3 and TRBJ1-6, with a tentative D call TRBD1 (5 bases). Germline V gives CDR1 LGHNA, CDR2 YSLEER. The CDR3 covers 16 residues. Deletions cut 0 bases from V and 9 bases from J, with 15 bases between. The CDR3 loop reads CASSQDWQGAGSPLHF. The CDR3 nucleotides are TGCGCCAGCAGCCAAGATTGGCAGGGCGCCGGTTCACCCCTCCACTTT.

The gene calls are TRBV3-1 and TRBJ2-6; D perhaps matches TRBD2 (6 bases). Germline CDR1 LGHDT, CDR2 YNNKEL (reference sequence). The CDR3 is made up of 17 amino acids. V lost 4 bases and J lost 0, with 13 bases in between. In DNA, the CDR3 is TGTGCCAGCAGCCGGGGGGAGAGGGCCTCTGGGGCCAACGTCCTGACTTTC. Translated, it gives CASSRGERASGANVLTF. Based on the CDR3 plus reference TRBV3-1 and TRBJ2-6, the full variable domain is DTAVSQTPKYLVTQMGNDKSIKCEQNLGHDTMYWYKQDSKKFLKIMFSYNNKELIINETVPNRFSPKSPDKAHLNLHINSLELGDSAVYFCASSRGERASGANVLTFGAGSRLTVL.

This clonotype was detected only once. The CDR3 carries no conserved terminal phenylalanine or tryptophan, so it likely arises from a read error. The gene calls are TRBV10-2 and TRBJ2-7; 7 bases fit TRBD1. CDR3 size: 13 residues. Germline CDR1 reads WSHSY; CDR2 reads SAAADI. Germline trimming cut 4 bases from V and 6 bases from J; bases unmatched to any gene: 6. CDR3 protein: CASSGQGRSEQYL. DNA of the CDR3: TGCGCCAGCAGTGGACAGGGAAGGTCCGAGCAGTACCTC.

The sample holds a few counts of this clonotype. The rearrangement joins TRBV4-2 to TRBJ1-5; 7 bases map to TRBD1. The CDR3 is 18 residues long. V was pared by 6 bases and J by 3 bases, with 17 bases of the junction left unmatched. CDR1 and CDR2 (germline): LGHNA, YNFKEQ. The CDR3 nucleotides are TGTGCCAGCAGTTTATCCATAGACTGGACAGGTACCAATCAGCCCCAGCATTTT. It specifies CASSLSIDWTGTNQPQHF.